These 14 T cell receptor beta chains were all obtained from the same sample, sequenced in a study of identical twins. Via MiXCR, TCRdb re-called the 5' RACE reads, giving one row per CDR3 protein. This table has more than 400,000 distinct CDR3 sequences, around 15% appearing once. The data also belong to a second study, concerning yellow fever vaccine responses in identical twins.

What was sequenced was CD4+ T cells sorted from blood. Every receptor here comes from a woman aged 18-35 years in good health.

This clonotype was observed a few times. The CDR3 nucleotides read TGTGCCAGCAGTTTAATGGGGGTTGATGGCTACACCTTC. Translation: CASSLMGVDGYTF. This rearrangement joins TRBV12-3 or TRBV12-4 to TRBJ1-2, with a possible D match to TRBD1 (5 bases). The V end lost 2 bases, the J end lost 6 bases, and 10 bases lay between the germline ends. The CDR3 consists of 13 residues.

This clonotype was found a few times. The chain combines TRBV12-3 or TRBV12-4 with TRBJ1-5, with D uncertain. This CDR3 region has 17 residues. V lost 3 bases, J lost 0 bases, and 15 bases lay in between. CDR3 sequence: CASSFGVGRYSNQPQHF. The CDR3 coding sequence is TGTGCCAGCAGTTTCGGTGTTGGGCGATATAGCAATCAGCCCCAGCATTTT.

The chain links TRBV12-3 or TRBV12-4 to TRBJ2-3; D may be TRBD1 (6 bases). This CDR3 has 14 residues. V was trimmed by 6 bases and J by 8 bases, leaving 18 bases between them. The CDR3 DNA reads TGTGCCAGCAGCTCGGGACACGGGCCAGGTACGCAGTATTTT. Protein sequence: CASSSGHGPGTQYF.

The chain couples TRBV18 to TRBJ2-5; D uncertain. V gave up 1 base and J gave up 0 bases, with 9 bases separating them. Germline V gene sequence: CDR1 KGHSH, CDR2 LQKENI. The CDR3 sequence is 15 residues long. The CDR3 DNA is TGTGCCAGCTCACCACGGTCCCGGTACCAAGAGACCCAGTACTTC. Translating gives CASSPRSRYQETQYF.

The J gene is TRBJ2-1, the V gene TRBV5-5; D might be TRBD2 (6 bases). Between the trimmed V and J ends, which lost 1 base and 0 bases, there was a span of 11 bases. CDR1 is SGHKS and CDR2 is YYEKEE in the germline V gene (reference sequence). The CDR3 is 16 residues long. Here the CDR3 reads CASSLLAPSSYNEQFF. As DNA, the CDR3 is TGTGCCAGCAGCTTGCTAGCGCCGAGCTCCTACAATGAGCAGTTCTTC.

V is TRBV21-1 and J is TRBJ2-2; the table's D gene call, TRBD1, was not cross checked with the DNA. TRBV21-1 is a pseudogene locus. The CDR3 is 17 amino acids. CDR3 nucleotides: TGTGCCAGCAGCGCCCGACAGGGGACCAAAAACACCGGGGAGCTGTTTTTT. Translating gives CASSARQGTKNTGELFF.

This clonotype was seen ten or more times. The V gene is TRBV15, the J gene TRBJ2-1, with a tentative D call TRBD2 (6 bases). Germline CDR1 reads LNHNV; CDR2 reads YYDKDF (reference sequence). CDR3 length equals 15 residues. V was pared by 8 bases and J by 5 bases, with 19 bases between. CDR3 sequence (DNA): TGTGCCACCTGGGGTCGGGAACTAGCAGACAATGAGCAGTTCTTC. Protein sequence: CATWGRELADNEQFF.

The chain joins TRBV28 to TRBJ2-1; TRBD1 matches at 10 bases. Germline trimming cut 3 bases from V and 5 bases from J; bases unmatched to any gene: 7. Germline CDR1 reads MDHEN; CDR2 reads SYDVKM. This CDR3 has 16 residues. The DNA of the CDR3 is TGTGCCAGCAGTTTCGGGGGCGGACAGGGGGACAATGAGCAGTTCTTC. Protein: CASSFGGGQGDNEQFF.

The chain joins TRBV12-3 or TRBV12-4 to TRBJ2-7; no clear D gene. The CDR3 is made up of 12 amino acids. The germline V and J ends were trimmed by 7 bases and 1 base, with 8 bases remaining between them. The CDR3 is CASNRRSYEQYV. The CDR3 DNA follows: TGTGCCAGCAACCGCAGGTCCTACGAGCAGTACGTC.

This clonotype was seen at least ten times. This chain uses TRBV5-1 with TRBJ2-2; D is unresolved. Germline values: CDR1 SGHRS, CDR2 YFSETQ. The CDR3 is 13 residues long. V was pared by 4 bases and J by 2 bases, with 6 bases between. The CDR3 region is CASSISNTGELFF. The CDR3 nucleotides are TGCGCCAGCAGCATCAGTAACACCGGGGAGCTGTTTTTT.

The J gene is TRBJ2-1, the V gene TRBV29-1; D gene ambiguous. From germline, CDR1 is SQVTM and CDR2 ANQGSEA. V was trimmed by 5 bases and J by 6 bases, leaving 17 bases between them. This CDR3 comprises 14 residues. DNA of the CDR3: TGCAGCGTTTGGATAAGAGCCGTGGGCAATGAGCAGTTCTTC. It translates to CSVWIRAVGNEQFF.

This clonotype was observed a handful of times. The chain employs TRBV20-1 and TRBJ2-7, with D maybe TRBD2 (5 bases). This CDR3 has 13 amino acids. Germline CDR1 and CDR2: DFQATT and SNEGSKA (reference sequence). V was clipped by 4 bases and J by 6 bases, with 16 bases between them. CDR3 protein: CSANWARAGEQYF. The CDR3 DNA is TGCAGTGCTAATTGGGCCCGGGCGGGCGAGCAGTACTTC.

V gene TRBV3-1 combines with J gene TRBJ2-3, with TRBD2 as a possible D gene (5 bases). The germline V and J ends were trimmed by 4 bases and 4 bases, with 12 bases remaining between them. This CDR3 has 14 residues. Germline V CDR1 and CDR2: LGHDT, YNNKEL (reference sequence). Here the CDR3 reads CASSRSLGADTQYF. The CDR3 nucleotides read TGTGCCAGCAGCCGCAGCCTCGGGGCAGATACGCAGTATTTT.

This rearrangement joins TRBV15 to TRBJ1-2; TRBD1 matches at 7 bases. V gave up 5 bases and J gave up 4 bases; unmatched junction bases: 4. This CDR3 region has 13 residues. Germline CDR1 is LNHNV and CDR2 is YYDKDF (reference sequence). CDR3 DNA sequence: TGTGCCACCAGCGCGGGACAGCTCTATGGCTACACCTTC. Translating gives CATSAGQLYGYTF.